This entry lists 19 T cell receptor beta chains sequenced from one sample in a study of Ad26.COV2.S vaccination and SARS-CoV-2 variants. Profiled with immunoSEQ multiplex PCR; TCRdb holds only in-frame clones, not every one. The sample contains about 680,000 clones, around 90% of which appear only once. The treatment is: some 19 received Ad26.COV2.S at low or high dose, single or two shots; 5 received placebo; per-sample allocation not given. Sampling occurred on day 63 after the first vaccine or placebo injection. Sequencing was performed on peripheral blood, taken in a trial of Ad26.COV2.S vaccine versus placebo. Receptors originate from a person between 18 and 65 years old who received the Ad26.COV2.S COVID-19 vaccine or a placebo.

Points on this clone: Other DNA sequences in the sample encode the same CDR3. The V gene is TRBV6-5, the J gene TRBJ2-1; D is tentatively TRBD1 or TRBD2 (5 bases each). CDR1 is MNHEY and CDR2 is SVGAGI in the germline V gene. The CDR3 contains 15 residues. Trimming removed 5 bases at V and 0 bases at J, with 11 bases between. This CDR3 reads CASSPGRGSYNEQFF. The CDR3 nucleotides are TGTGCCAGCAGTCCGGGGCGAGGCTCCTACAATGAGCAGTTCTTC.

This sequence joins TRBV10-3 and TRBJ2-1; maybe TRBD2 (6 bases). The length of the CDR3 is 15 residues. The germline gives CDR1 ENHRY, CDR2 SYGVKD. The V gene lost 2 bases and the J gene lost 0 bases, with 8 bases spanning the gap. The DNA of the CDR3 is TGTGCCATCAGTGAGGACGGGAGCTCCTACAATGAGCAGTTCTTC. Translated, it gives CAISEDGSSYNEQFF.

The CDR3 DNA is TGCAGTGCTAGAGGGGAAGAGACCCAGTACTTC. Translating gives CSARGEETQYF. The chain recombines TRBV20-1 with TRBJ2-5; D gene unclear. Trimming stripped 1 base from V and 3 bases from J, with 3 bases between. The germline V gene has CDR1 DFQATT and CDR2 SNEGSKA (reference sequence). This CDR3 has 11 amino acids.

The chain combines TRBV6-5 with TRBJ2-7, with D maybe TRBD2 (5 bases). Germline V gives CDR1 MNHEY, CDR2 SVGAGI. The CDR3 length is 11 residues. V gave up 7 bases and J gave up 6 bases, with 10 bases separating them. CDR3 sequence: CASTRGREQYF. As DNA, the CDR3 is TGTGCCAGCACCCGGGGTCGCGAGCAGTACTTC.

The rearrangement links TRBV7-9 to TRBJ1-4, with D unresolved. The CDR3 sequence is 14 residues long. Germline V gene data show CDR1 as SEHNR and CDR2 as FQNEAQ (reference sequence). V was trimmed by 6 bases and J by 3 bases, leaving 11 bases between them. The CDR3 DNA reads TGTGCCAGCAGTCGAGAGGGAGCTAATGAAAAACTGTTTTTT. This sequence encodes CASSREGANEKLFF.

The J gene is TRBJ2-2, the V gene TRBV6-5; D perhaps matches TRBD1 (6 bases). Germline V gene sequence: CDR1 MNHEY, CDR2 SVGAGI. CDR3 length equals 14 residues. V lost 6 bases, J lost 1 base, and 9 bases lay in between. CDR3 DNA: TGTGCCAGCAGGCAGACAGGGAACACCGGGGAGCTGTTTTTT. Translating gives CASRQTGNTGELFF.

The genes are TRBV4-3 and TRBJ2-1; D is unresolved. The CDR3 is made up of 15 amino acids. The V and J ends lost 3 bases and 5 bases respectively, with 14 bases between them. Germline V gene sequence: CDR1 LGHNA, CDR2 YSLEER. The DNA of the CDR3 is TGCGCCAGCAGCCAGACCGCTTGGGGTGACAATGAGCAGTTCTTC. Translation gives CASSQTAWGDNEQFF.

The CDR3 nucleotides read TGTGCCAGCAGCTTGGGGAGTGCAAGATACGGGGAGCTGTTTTTT. Protein product: CASSLGSARYGELFF. The chain uses TRBV5-4 and TRBJ2-2; D not certain. V lost 0 bases and J lost 7, with 13 bases in between. The CDR3 consists of 15 residues. The germline gives CDR1 SGHNT, CDR2 YYREEE (reference sequence).

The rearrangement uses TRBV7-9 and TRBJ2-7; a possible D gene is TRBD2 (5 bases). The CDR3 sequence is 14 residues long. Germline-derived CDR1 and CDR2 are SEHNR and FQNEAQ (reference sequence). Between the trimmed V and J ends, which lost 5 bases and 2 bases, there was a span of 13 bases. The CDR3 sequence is CASSPSGNTYEQYF. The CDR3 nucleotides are TGTGCCAGCAGCCCCTCCGGGAATACCTACGAGCAGTACTTC.

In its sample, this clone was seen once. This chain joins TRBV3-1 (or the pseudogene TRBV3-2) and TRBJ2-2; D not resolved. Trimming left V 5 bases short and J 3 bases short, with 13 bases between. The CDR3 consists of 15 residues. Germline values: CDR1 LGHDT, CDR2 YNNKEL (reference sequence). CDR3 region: CASSYGVGHTGELFF. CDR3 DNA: TGTGCCAGCAGCTATGGGGTGGGCCACACCGGGGAGCTGTTTTTT.

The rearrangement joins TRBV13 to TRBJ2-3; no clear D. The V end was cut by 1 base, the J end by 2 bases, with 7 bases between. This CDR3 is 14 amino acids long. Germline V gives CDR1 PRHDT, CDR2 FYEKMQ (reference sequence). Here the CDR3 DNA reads TGTGCCAGCAGCTTAGACCCTTCCACAGATACGCAGTATTTT. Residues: CASSLDPSTDTQYF.

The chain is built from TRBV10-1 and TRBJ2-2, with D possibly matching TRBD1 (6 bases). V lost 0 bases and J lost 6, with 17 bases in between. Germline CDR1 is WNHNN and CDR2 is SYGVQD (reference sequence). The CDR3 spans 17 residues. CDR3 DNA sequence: TGCGCCAGCAGTGAGTCGACCCCGGGACACAGCGCCGGGGAGCTGTTTTTT. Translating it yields CASSESTPGHSAGELFF.

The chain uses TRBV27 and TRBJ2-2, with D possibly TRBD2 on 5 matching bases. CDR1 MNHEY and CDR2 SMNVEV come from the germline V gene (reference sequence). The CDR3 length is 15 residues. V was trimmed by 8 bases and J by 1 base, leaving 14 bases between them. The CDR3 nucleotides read TGTGCCAGCCGTAGCGTACAGTTGAACACCGGGGAGCTGTTTTTT. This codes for CASRSVQLNTGELFF.

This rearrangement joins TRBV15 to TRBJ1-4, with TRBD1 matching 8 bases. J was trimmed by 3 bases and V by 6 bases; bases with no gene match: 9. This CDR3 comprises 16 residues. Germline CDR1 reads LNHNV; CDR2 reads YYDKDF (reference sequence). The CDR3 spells CATSLGQGGANEKLFF. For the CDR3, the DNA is TGTGCCACCAGTCTTGGACAGGGAGGGGCTAATGAAAAACTGTTTTTT.

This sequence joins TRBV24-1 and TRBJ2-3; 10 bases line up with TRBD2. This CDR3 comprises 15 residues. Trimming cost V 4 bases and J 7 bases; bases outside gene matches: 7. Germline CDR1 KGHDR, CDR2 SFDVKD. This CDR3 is CATSEVAGGLNTQYF. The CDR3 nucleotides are TGTGCCACCAGTGAAGTAGCGGGAGGTCTAAATACGCAGTATTTT.

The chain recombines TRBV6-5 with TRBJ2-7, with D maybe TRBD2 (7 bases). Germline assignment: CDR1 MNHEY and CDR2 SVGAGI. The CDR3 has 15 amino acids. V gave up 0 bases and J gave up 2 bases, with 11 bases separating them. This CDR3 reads CASSYSRGGPYEQYF. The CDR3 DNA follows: TGTGCCAGCAGTTACTCGAGGGGGGGACCCTACGAGCAGTACTTC.

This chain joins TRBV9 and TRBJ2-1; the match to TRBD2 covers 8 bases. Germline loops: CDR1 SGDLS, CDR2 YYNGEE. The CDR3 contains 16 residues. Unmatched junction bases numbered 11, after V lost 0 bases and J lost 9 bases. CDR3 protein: CASSVVGEPAGGEQFF. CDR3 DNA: TGTGCCAGCAGCGTAGTGGGAGAGCCCGCGGGGGGTGAGCAGTTCTTC.

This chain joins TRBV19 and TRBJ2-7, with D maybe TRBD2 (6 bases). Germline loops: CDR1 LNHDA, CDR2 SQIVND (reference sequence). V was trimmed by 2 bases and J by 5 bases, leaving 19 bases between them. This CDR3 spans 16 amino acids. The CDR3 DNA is TGTGCCAGTAGTATACTGCACGGGACTCACCCGAACGAGCAGTACTTC. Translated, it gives CASSILHGTHPNEQYF.

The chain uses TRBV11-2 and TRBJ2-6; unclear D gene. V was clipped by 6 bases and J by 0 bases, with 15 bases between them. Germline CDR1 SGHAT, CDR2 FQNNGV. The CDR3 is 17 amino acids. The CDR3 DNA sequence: TGTGCCAGCAGTCGTTCTCCCGTCGGCTCTGGGGCCAACGTCCTGACTTTC. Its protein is CASSRSPVGSGANVLTF.